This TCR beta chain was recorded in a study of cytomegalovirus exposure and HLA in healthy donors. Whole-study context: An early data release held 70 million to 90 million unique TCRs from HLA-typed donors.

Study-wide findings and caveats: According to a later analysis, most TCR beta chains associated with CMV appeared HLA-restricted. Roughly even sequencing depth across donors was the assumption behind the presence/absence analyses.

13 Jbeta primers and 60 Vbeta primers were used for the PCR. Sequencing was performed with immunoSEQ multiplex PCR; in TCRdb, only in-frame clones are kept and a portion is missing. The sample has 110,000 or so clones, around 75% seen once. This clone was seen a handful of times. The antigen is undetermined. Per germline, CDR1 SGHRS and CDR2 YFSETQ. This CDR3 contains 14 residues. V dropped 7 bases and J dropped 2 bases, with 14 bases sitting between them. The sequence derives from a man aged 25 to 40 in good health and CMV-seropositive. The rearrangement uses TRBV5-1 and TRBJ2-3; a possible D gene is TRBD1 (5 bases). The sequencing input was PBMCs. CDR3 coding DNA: TGCGCCAGCTCCACCCTGGACACCACAGATACGCAGTATTTT. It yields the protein CASSTLDTTDTQYF.